Described below is a single TCR beta chain sequence and its context. Measured with immunoSEQ multiplex PCR; TCRdb has only the in-frame clones, and not every one. The data show more than 70,000 clones, around 97% seen once. This specimen belongs to a study of technical replicates of blood from a handful of donors. Germline-derived CDR1 and CDR2 are MDHEN and SYDVKM. The CDR3 loop spans 13 amino acids. Trimming left V 5 bases short and J 2 bases short, with 9 bases between. This receptor was obtained from a human donor in good health. V gene TRBV28 combines with J gene TRBJ1-2, with D perhaps matching TRBD1 (5 bases). Sequencing was carried out using T cells isolated from PBMCs. CDR3: CASSPGQNYGYTF. The CDR3 DNA follows: TGTGCCAGCAGTCCCGGACAAAACTATGGCTACACCTTC.